Listed below are T cell receptor beta chains from one sample, sequenced in a study of T-cell reconstitution after alpha-beta-depleted transplantation in children. TCRdb passed the PCR reads through MiXCR, listing each CDR3 protein once. The sample holds about 440,000 distinct CDR3 sequences, about 40% seen once. Sequencing was performed on PBMCs, taken before TCRalphabeta/CD19-depleted stem cell transplant. Every receptor here comes from a girl aged 2-9 years with aplastic anemia, due to receive a stem cell transplant. Each CDR3 is given with its conserved first and last residue. D genes are given only for firm matches. The size of a clone is reported for some rows only, either as once, few or many, or as a class for expanded clones.

J gene,V gene,clone size,D gene,CDR3 DNA,CDR3 protein
TRBJ2-1,TRBV5-1,NA,TRBD2,TGCGCCAGCAGCTCCCCTCGACTAGCGGGGGACAATGAGCAGTTCTTC,CASSSPRLAGDNEQFF
TRBJ1-5,TRBV15,NA,TRBD1,TGTGCCACCAGCCAAGGGGGCTGGTTCAATCAGCCCCAGCATTTT,CATSQGGWFNQPQHF
TRBJ2-3,TRBV7-9,few,TRBD2,TGTGCCAGCAGCTCGTTGACTAGCGGGTTGGGAGATACGCAGTATTTT,CASSSLTSGLGDTQYF
TRBJ2-2,TRBV5-1,few,TRBD2,TGCGCCAGCAGCCTCCGGGGGGACTACACCGGGGAGCTGTTTTTT,CASSLRGDYTGELFF
TRBJ2-1,TRBV7-8,NA,TRBD2,TGTGCCAGCAGCTTAGCGGCGGGAGTCTCGAGAAATGAGCAGTTCTTC,CASSLAAGVSRNEQFF
TRBJ2-3,TRBV12-3/TRBV12-4,NA,NA,TGTGCCAGCAGTTTCCTCCTAGCGACAGATACGCAGTATTTT,CASSFLLATDTQYF
TRBJ2-1,TRBV28,few,NA,TGTGCCAGCAGTGGCGCAGGGTTATCCTACAATGAGCAGTTCTTC,CASSGAGLSYNEQFF
TRBJ1-6,TRBV7-6,NA,TRBD1,TGTGCCAGCAGCCCTGGACAGGGTCGGGGGCTACCCCTCCACTTT,CASSPGQGRGLPLHF
TRBJ2-7,TRBV20-1,NA,NA,TGCAGTGCTCCTACGGGAACCCCCTACGAGCAGTACTTC,CSAPTGTPYEQYF
TRBJ2-3,TRBV10-3,NA,TRBD1,TGTGCCATCGACAGGGGCGGAGAGACAGATACGCAGTATTTT,CAIDRGGETDTQYF
TRBJ2-5,TRBV2,NA,NA,TGTGCCAGCAGAGCTGGACAGCAAGAGACCCAGTACTTC,CASRAGQQETQYF
TRBJ1-2,TRBV5-1,NA,NA,TGCGCCAGCAGCTTGCCCGACGGACGTGGCTACACCTTC,CASSLPDGRGYTF
TRBJ2-7,TRBV7-2,few,TRBD2,TGTGCCAGCAGCCCACTACTAGCGGGAGGGCCGACCGGGGAGTCGTACGAGCAGTACTTC,CASSPLLAGGPTGESYEQYF
TRBJ2-2,TRBV19,NA,NA,TGTGCCAGTATGAGTGGGTCGACTCAAGGTCAGGGGGAGCTGTTTTTT,CASMSGSTQGQGELFF
TRBJ2-5,TRBV6-2/TRBV6-3,few,NA,TGTGCCAGCAGTTACGCGAGTCGGGCAGGACCCCCAGAGACCCAGTACTTC,CASSYASRAGPPETQYF
TRBJ2-2,TRBV6-5,NA,TRBD1,TGTGCCAGCAGTTATTCCGGGACAGGGGCGAACACCGGGGAGCTGTTTTTT,CASSYSGTGANTGELFF
TRBJ2-7,TRBV29-1,NA,TRBD2,TGCAGCGTTCCTTCCGGGACTAGCGACTACGAGCAGTACTTC,CSVPSGTSDYEQYF
TRBJ1-1,TRBV6-1,NA,NA,TGTGCCAGCAGGCCCGCCAGGTCGAACACTGAAGCTTTCTTT,CASRPARSNTEAFF
TRBJ2-2,TRBV6-2/TRBV6-3,NA,NA,TGTGCCAGCAGTTACTGGTCCGGGGAGCTGTTTTTT,CASSYWSGELFF
TRBJ1-4,TRBV7-9,few,NA,TGTGCCAGCAGCTCATCCGCCACAGGGAATAATAATGAAAAACTGTTTTTT,CASSSSATGNNNEKLFF
TRBJ1-4,TRBV20-1,NA,NA,TGCAGTGCTTTGGCTGAAAAACTGTTTTTT,CSALAEKLFF
TRBJ1-1,TRBV11-1,NA,TRBD1,TGTGCCAGCAGAGCTGACAGGGTGAACACTGAAGCTTTCTTT,CASRADRVNTEAFF
TRBJ2-1,TRBV20-1,NA,TRBD2,TGCAGTGCTAGAGACGGCGGGAGGAGTGGCTACAATGAGCAGTTCTTC,CSARDGGRSGYNEQFF
TRBJ2-5,TRBV5-1,NA,TRBD1,TGCGCCAGCAGCCCGGACAGGTTTGGCCAAGAGACCCAGTACTTC,CASSPDRFGQETQYF
TRBJ1-1,TRBV6-5,NA,NA,TGTGCCAGCAGTTACGCAGGGCGCGACACTGAAGCTTTCTTT,CASSYAGRDTEAFF
TRBJ1-3,TRBV20-1,few,NA,TGCAGTGCTAGAGCGACCTGGATCTCTGGAAACACCATATATTTT,CSARATWISGNTIYF
TRBJ2-2,TRBV25-1,few,TRBD2,TGTGCCAGCAGTGAAAGCTGGGCGGGACTAGCCGCCGGGGAGCTGTTTTTT,CASSESWAGLAAGELFF
TRBJ2-3,TRBV12-3/TRBV12-4,many,NA,TGTGCCAGCGCCCAAGTCGGAGCCACAGATACGCAGTATTTT,CASAQVGATDTQYF
TRBJ2-1,TRBV5-1,few,NA,TGCGCCAGCAGCCCCGGGAACCGGGATGAGCAGTTCTTC,CASSPGNRDEQFF
TRBJ2-3,TRBV27,few,NA,TGTGCCAGCAGCCACCGCGGGGACCTCACAGATACGCAGTATTTT,CASSHRGDLTDTQYF
TRBJ2-7,TRBV20-1,NA,TRBD1,TGCAGTGCTGGGGACAGGGGGGGAAACGAGCAGTACTTC,CSAGDRGGNEQYF
TRBJ2-1,TRBV3-1,many,TRBD2,TGTGCCAGCAGCCAAGTCGGGACTAGCGGGAGGCTAAAGGACAATGAGCAGTTCTTC,CASSQVGTSGRLKDNEQFF
TRBJ2-5,TRBV28,NA,TRBD2,TGTGCCAGCAGTCCCGGAGGACTAGCGGCCCAAGGGACCCAGTACTTC,CASSPGGLAAQGTQYF
TRBJ2-7,TRBV5-1,NA,TRBD1,TGCGCCAGCAGAGGGACAGGGGAACTCGGCGAGCAGTACTTC,CASRGTGELGEQYF
TRBJ2-1,TRBV6-1,NA,TRBD2,TGTGCCAGCAGTGAAGTCTCGGGACTAGCGGGACTACGAAGCTCCTACAATGAGCAGTTCTTC,CASSEVSGLAGLRSSYNEQFF
TRBJ1-5,TRBV20-1,NA,NA,TGCAGTGCCCCGGTAGCGGGGGCGAATCAGCCCCAGCATTTT,CSAPVAGANQPQHF
TRBJ2-1,TRBV15,NA,NA,TGTGCCACCAGCAGGAAGGATGACCCCAATGAGCAGTTCTTC,CATSRKDDPNEQFF
TRBJ2-3,TRBV5-1,NA,TRBD1,TGCGCCAGCAGCGAAGACAGGGTTGGAGATACGCAGTATTTT,CASSEDRVGDTQYF
TRBJ2-1,TRBV20-1,NA,NA,TGCAGTGCCCCCGAGGGGGGCGGGGAGCATGAGCAGTTCTTC,CSAPEGGGEHEQFF
TRBJ2-2,TRBV6-1,NA,TRBD2,TGTGCCAGCGCGGCGGGAGAGGCCGGGGAGCTGTTTTTT,CASAAGEAGELFF
TRBJ2-5,TRBV29-1,few,NA,TGCAGCGCCGGACAGTCGAGTGGCCAGTACTTC,CSAGQSSGQYF
TRBJ2-1,TRBV7-2,NA,NA,TGTGCCAGCAGCCCCTCCCCAGGGACTTCAAACGACAATGAGCAGTTCTTC,CASSPSPGTSNDNEQFF
TRBJ2-1,TRBV7-2,NA,NA,TGTGCCAGCAGCTTAGTTGTCAGGAATGAGCAGTTCTTC,CASSLVVRNEQFF
TRBJ2-3,TRBV6-2/TRBV6-3,NA,NA,TGTGCCAGCAGTTATCCAGATACGCAGTATTTT,CASSYPDTQYF
TRBJ1-2,TRBV28,NA,TRBD1,TGTGCCAGCAGACTTCGCCGGGACAGCAACACTATTAACTATGGCTACACCTTC,CASRLRRDSNTINYGYTF
TRBJ2-7,TRBV27,NA,NA,TGTGCCAGCACCACCCTGACTACAGGCGAGCAGTACTTC,CASTTLTTGEQYF
TRBJ2-7,TRBV12-3/TRBV12-4,NA,NA,TGTGCCAGCAGTTCTACCCCAGCAACCTACGAGCAGTACTTC,CASSSTPATYEQYF
TRBJ2-4,TRBV20-1,many,NA,TGCAGTGCAACCGGACAAGTCGGGGCCAAAAACATTCAGTACTTC,CSATGQVGAKNIQYF
TRBJ2-5,TRBV5-6,NA,TRBD1,TGTGCCAGCAGCTCGTCCGGGACAGGGGGCGCCTGGGAGACCCAGTACTTC,CASSSSGTGGAWETQYF
TRBJ2-7,TRBV20-1,NA,TRBD1,TGCAGTGCAGTCGAGACAGGGGTTTTGTACGAGCAGTACTTC,CSAVETGVLYEQYF
TRBJ2-2,TRBV4-1,NA,NA,TGCGCCAGCAGCCAAGATGTTAGGACCGGGGAGCTGTTTTTT,CASSQDVRTGELFF
TRBJ2-7,TRBV11-2,many,NA,TGTGCCAGCAGCTTTACCGGGGGTAGCGTATACGAGCAGTACTTC,CASSFTGGSVYEQYF
TRBJ1-1,TRBV5-6,NA,NA,TGTGCCAGCAGCTTGTCGGGTAGTCCAGGAGATTTCTTT,CASSLSGSPGDFF